The entry below describes one T cell receptor beta chain. Its specific antigen is unknown. Base qualities are missing; no much larger clone stands one base away. The cohort consisted of 666 healthy bone marrow donors. At the time of sampling, every cohort member was nominally healthy, though immune exposures that went unrecorded were likely present. Of the approximately 620 cohort members, more than 250 had a positive CMV serostatus and about 350 had a negative one, while no CMV serostatus was recorded for the donor. A peripheral blood sample was provided by each donor, and peripheral blood mononuclear cells were used for TCR beta sequencing. Genomic DNA was extracted from the blood cell samples with the Qiagen DNeasy Blood Extraction Kit. This sample is drawn from a study of cytomegalovirus exposure and HLA in healthy donors listed by TCRdb under 2017. In terms of the full investigation: In an earlier analysis of 450 to 750 of the donors, 276 Gb of sequence data and about 110 million unique TCR beta sequences from roughly 200 million T cells were reported. Roughly 300 gigabases of sequencing data and approximately 85 million unique TCR sequences were included in an early release covering over 600 HLA-typed donors. Of the roughly 400 genotyped donors, about 84% fell in the genetic ancestry cluster associated with self-reported Caucasian donors. The aim of the study was to test whether cataloging public T cell receptors could identify signatures of past pathogen exposure. The study used immunosequencing to profile the T cell repertoires of approximately 630 subjects and linked those repertoires to cytomegalovirus serostatus. Along with the approximately 620-subject first cohort, a separate validation cohort of over a hundred different subjects was used. To predict cytomegalovirus infection status, the study brought together high-throughput TCR immunosequencing, statistical association of individual TCRs with disease status, and machine learning. A later analysis re-analyzed previously published TCR beta repertoires from 550 to 700 donors and added high-resolution HLA genotyping to study TCR occurrence patterns. The later analysis used no new phenotypic data to find candidate immune exposures, relying instead on TCR beta sequences and their occurrence across donors. An earlier analysis of roughly 580 of the donors used high-throughput TCR beta sequencing to judge whether each TCR beta V gene segment behaved as functional or pseudogenic. Donor age, sex, ethnicity and CMV serostatus were compiled alongside the repertoire data. In a later genetic analysis, genome-wide SNP genotypes for about 60% of the 666 donors were used, and that subset was treated as a discovery cohort. Every repertoire in the discovery cohort had been generated on one and the same sequencing platform. HLA typing included class I and class II loci at four-digit resolution. Typing coverage varied by locus: roughly 620-630 donors for A, B, C, DRB1 and DQB1; about 520 for DQA1; about 570 for DPA1; fewer than 480 for DPB1. Roughly five DR-DQ haplotypes were handled as single units for association and clustering because linkage in the cohort was strong. Among under 450 genotyped donors of the cohort, an average of approximately 240,000 unique TCR beta nucleotide sequences were sequenced per donor, about a sixth of them non-productive. Findings and caveats that apply to the study as a whole: The presence/absence analyses assumed that sequencing depth was roughly uniform across donors, and that assumption may not be true. The authors suggested that the approach could potentially be extended to other disease states and immunological phenotypes. According to a later analysis, TCR association rates differed among HLA loci, with DRB1 alleles showing the most associated TCRs and HLA-C alleles showing the fewest. In an earlier analysis of fewer than 700 of the donors, most TCR beta V segments appeared in productive rearrangements about 87% or about 30% of the time, broadly matching IMGT annotations. A further reported finding was that TCR beta sequences accurately predicted the HLA-A and HLA-B alleles for most subjects in the first cohort. A few of the identified cytomegalovirus-associated TCR beta chains were confirmed in vitro to be specific for cytomegalovirus antigens. The study listed 150 to 200 TCR beta chains as associated with cytomegalovirus. The 87-base-pair reads could not distinguish some IMGT-functional V segments, including TRBV6-2 and TRBV6-3, so those segments were excluded. Correlated functional status among segregating V segments might reflect linkage disequilibrium, but an unknown experimental factor could not be ruled out. At a false discovery rate of 0.05, a later analysis linked around 17,000 TCR beta sequences to specific HLA alleles. Immune exposure information for the cohort was limited to CMV serostatus. In a later analysis, most CMV-associated TCR beta chains were found to appear HLA-restricted, with HLA associations seemingly driven largely by CMV exposure. Assigning TCR associations to individual alleles was difficult when HLA alleles, especially DR and DQ, strongly co-occurred. Because HLA typing was missing for some donors at each locus, association tests included only the typed subset. Across donors, most TCR sequences were observed very rarely, whereas some public TCRs were present in many individuals. The classifier was reported to diagnose cytomegalovirus status with high specificity and sensitivity in both the original cohort and the validation cohort. According to a later analysis, parvovirus B19, influenza, CMV and Epstein-Barr virus appeared linked to several top co-occurrence clusters. In this cohort, only TCR beta chains were sequenced, and detectable features were limited by the absence of alpha or paired-chain data. In a later genetic analysis, fewer N-insertions in productive TCRs were reported among donors in an Asian-associated ancestry cluster than the roughly 700-donor mean. Because counts were too low, about 18 rarely observed V segments, including chromosome 9 orphons, were left out of the earlier analysis of about 500 of the donors. The sequencing pipeline was judged likely to have produced a cluster of highly shared sequence variants as a technical artifact. A later genetic analysis associated a missense DCLRE1C variant with V-gene and J-gene trimming of TCR beta chains, and an independent cohort replicated the association. A later analysis found that HLA-associated TCR beta chains were more clonally expanded and had lower generation probabilities than equally common non-associated chains.

Trimming accounts for 4 bases at V and 2 bases at J, while the number of junction bases matched to no gene is 5. From its cysteine to its phenylalanine, the CDR3 spans 16 amino acids. Of the read, only the CDR3 DNA is kept; its 48 bases are in frame from base 1. CDR1 and CDR2 are drawn from the germline V gene (reference sequence): SEHNR, FQNEAQ. Library preparation was by the immunoSEQ multiplex PCR assay. A mixture of 60 forward primers for TCR Vbeta segments and 13 reverse primers for TCR Jbeta segments was used in the multiplex PCR. A multiplex PCR assay on genomic DNA amplified the CDR3 region of rearranged TCR beta genes. The amplified TCR beta libraries were sequenced on the Illumina HiSeq System as 87-base-pair reads. For the original study's pipeline: Across the 670 or so repertoires, a later analysis counted tens of millions of unique TCR beta chains, around 10 million of which were shared by at least two donors. To remove PCR and sequencing errors, raw reads were error-corrected and collapsed into unique sequences using a nearest-neighbor algorithm that merged closely related sequences. CDR3 sequences were aligned to IMGT reference sequences to assign V, D and J gene segments. Each retained sequence needed at least a six-nucleotide match to both a V gene segment and a J gene segment. A rearrangement counted as productive if the CDR3 had no stop codons and remained in frame with V and J, and every other rearrangement counted as non-productive. CDR3 was defined according to IMGT convention as the region running from the second conserved V-encoded cysteine to the conserved J-encoded phenylalanine. The earlier analysis of 587 of the donors excluded sequences that lacked an unambiguous match to a single V gene segment. An earlier analysis of several hundred of the donors called V segments functional above 56.7% productive rearrangements and segregating when the between-donor standard deviation exceeded 5%. To diagnose cytomegalovirus status from the catalog of TCR beta chain sequences, a statistical classification framework was built. V and J gene assignment, in a later analysis, came from comparing TCR nucleotide sequences with IMGT/GENE-DB human TR gene sequences. In a later analysis, CDR3 sequences and most-parsimonious VDJ recombination scenarios were assigned using the TCRdist pipeline. In a later analysis, each TCR beta chain was defined by its CDR3 amino acid sequence together with its V-gene family, and reads lacking a unique V-gene family were excluded. In a later analysis, approximately 590 highly shared, low-generation-probability nucleotide sequences were removed to address suspected cross-contamination and a sequencing artifact. In a later analysis, a clonal expansion index was calculated for each public chain from normalized within-repertoire ranks of inferred template counts. A later analysis computed generation probabilities with a VDJ recombination model fitted to out-of-frame rearrangements, and checked the results against IGoR. Hypergeometric tests were used in a later analysis to score TCR-TCR, TCR-HLA and TCR-CMV co-occurrence, with a repertoire-size bias correction applied to the TCR pairs. In a later analysis, false discovery rates were estimated by permuting HLA or CMV assignments 20 times. In a later analysis, co-occurring TCRs were grouped using DBSCAN, with TCRdist sequence similarity added in when clustering inside HLA-allele-positive subsets. For co-occurrence clustering, repertoires with fewer than 30,000 or more than 120,000 public chains were excluded, along with four or five repertoires with anomalous nucleotide sharing. Not all clones reach the TCRdb copy of this immuneACCESS table, which keeps in-frame sequences only. Checked studies attribute under half of the gap to unresolved V genes and leave the rest unexplained. That table supplies the V and J calls and clone size; D and trimming were determined from the DNA. Across this sample there are some 140,000 clones, with around 63% seen only once. Together, the top ten hold around 1.6% of the sample.

The sequence joins TRBV7-9 to TRBJ1-4; 9 central bases correspond to TRBD1. The specimen was PBMCs. This clonotype was obtained from a human donor in good health. The bases read TGTGCCAGCAGCTCCCTAACAGGGGGCACTAATGAAAAACTGTTTTTT. It is translated as CASSSLTGGTNEKLFF.